This T cell receptor beta chain was retrieved from a study of T-cell memory formation after mild COVID-19. Study-wide points: The main location of contracting CD4+ clones was CM and EM, and that of contracting CD8+ clones was EMRA.

Turning to this clonotype: Its antigen remains unknown.

With 5 bases removed from V and 6 bases from J, the gap between germline ends came to 17 bases. The CDR3 consists of 14 residues. Using its own MiXCR run on the 5' RACE reads, TCRdb lists one record per CDR3 protein. The table includes 400,000 to 550,000 distinct CDR3 sequences, 25% detected once. This sequence originates from an adult woman who had mild COVID-19 (a few samples of this study predate the infection). Cell type and time point are not known. The chain uses TRBV12-3 or TRBV12-4 and TRBJ2-7, with a tentative D call TRBD1 (6 bases). Sequences were obtained from PBMCs or a T cell subset sorted from them (not recorded which). DNA of the CDR3: TGTGCCAGCAGTAGACTTGGGGGCGAGGGCGAGCAGTACTTC. Amino acids: CASSRLGGEGEQYF.